This paragraph covers one T cell receptor (beta chain) sequence. Its matching antigen is unknown. Sequencing used immunoSEQ multiplex PCR; TCRdb keeps in-frame clones, though not all of them. The sample lists 40,000 to 60,000 clones, roughly 93% occurring once. The data were taken from a study of T cell therapy after organ transplantation. V dropped 2 bases and J dropped 3; count of bases not matched to a gene: 6. The CDR3 runs to 15 residues. The germline V gene encodes CDR1 SNHLY and CDR2 FYNNEI. Overall study findings and caveats: Lower pretherapy CD8 clonality went with larger post-therapy fold change.

The receptor comes from a human patient who had received a solid organ transplant and had CMV disease. The V gene is TRBV2, the J gene TRBJ2-7; TRBD2 matches at 8 bases. This specimen consisted of CD8+ T cells from blood, obtained before autologous CMV-specific T cell therapy. The CDR3 sequence: CASSEFRGGHYEQYF. Written as DNA, the CDR3 is TGTGCCAGCAGTGAATTTCGGGGGGGCCACTACGAGCAGTACTTC.